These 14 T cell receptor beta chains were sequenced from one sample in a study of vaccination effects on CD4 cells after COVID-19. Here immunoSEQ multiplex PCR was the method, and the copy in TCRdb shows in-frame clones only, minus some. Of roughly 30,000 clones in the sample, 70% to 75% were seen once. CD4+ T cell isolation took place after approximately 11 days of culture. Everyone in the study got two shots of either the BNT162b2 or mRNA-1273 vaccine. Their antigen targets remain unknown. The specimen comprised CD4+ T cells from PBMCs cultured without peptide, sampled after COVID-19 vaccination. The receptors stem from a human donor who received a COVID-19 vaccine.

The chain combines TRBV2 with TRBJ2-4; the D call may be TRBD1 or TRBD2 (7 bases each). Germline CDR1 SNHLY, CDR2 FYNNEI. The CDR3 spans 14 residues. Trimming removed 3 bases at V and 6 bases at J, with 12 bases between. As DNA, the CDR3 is TGTGCCAGCAGTGAGGGCAGGGGGGGAAACATTCAGTACTTC. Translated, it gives CASSEGRGGNIQYF.

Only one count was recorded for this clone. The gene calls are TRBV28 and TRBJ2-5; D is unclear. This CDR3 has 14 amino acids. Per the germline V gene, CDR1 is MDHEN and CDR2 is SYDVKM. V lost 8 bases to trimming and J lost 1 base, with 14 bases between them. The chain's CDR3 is CASGMNSVQETQYF. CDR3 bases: TGTGCCAGCGGAATGAACAGCGTCCAAGAGACCCAGTACTTC.

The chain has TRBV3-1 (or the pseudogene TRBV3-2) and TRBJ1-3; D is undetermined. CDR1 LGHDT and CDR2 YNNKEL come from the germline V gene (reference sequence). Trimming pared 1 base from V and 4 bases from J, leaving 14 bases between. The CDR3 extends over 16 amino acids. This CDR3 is CASSQAFKASGNTIYF. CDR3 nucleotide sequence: TGTGCCAGCAGCCAAGCTTTTAAAGCTTCGGGAAACACCATATATTTT.

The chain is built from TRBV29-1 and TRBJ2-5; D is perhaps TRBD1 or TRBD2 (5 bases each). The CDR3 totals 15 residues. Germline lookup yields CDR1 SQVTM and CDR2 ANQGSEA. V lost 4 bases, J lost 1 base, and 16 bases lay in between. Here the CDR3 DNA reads TGCAGCGTTGCCCCCGTTTTGGGGACCCAAGAGACCCAGTACTTC. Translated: CSVAPVLGTQETQYF.

The CDR3 nucleotides read TGTGCCTGGGGCAGGGCGAACACCGGGGAGCTGTTTTTT. Its translation: CAWGRANTGELFF. The chain links TRBV30 to TRBJ2-2; perhaps TRBD1 as D (5 bases). Between the trimmed V and J ends, which lost 5 bases and 0 bases, there was a span of 7 bases. This CDR3 has 13 amino acids. Germline loops: CDR1 GTSNPN, CDR2 SVGIG (reference sequence).

The CDR3 here is CASSLVQWRGENSPLHF. CDR3 in DNA: TGTGCCAGCAGCTTAGTTCAATGGAGGGGAGAGAATTCACCCCTCCACTTT. This chain links TRBV7-9 with TRBJ1-6; D might be TRBD1 (5 bases). The V end lost 1 base, the J end lost 7 bases, and 17 bases lay between the germline ends. CDR1 and CDR2 from the germline V gene are SEHNR and FQNEAQ (reference sequence). This CDR3 has 17 residues.

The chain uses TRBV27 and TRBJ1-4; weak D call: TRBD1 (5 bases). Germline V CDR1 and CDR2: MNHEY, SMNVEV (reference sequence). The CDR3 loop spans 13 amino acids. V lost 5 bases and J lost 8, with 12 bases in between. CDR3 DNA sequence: TGTGCCAGCAGTCAAACGAGGGGAGAAAAACTGTTTTTT. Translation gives CASSQTRGEKLFF. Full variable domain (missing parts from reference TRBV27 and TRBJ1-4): EAQVTQNPRYLITVTGKKLTVTCSQNMNHEYMSWYRQDPGLGLRQIYYSMNVEVTDKGDVPEGYKVSRKEKRNFPLILESPSPNQTSLYFCASSQTRGEKLFFGSGTQLSVL.

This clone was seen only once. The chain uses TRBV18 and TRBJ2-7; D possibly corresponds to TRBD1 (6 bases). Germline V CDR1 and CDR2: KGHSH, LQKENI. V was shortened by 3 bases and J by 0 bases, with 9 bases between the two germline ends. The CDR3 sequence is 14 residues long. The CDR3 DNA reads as TGTGCCAGCTCACCCCGGGACAACTCCTACGAGCAGTACTTC. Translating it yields CASSPRDNSYEQYF.

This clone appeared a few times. In nucleotides, the CDR3 is TGTGCCGGAAGCTCTGGAAACACCATATATTTT. This codes for CAGSSGNTIYF. The V and J genes are TRBV28 and TRBJ1-3; D is unclear. This CDR3 has 11 residues. The germline V and J ends were trimmed by 11 bases and 0 bases, with 5 bases remaining between them. Germline CDR1 reads MDHEN; CDR2 reads SYDVKM.

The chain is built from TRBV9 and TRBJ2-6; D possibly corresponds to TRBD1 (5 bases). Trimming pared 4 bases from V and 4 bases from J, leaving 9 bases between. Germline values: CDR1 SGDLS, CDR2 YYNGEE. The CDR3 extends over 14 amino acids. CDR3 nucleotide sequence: TGTGCCAGCAGCCCCAGGGCCGGGGCCAACGTCCTGACTTTC. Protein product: CASSPRAGANVLTF.

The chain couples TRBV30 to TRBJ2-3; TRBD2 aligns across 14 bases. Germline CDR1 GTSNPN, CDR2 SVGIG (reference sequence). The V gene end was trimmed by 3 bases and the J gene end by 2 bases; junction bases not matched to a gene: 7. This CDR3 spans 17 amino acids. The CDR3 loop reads CAWSEGLAGAYTDTQYF. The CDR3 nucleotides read TGTGCCTGGAGCGAGGGACTAGCGGGAGCCTACACAGATACGCAGTATTTT.

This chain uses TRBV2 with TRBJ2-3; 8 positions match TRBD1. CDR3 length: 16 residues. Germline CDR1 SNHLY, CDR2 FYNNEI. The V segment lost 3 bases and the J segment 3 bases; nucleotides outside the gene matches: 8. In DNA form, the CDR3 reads TGTGCCAGCAGTGATCGGACAGGGAAGAAGACAGATACGCAGTATTTT. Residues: CASSDRTGKKTDTQYF.

The CDR3 coding sequence is TGTGCCAGCAGTTTATTTGGGGAAAGTTCACCCCTCCACTTT. It yields the protein CASSLFGESSPLHF. This chain connects TRBV28 to TRBJ1-6; D gene unclear. The V gene lost 1 base and the J gene lost 9 bases, with 10 bases spanning the gap. The CDR3 is made up of 14 amino acids. Looked up from germline, CDR1 is MDHEN and CDR2 is SYDVKM.

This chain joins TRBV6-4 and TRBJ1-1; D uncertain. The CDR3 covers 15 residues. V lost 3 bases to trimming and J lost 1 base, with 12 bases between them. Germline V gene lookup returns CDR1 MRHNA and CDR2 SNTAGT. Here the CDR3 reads CASSERPGPNTEAFF. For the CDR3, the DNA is TGTGCCAGCAGTGAGAGGCCCGGCCCGAACACTGAAGCTTTCTTT.